The 2 T cell receptor beta chains presented below share a single source sample, sequenced in a study of blood T cell repertoires in COVID-19 (TCRdb year 2020). Library prep was done by the immunoSEQ multiplex PCR assay. Sourced from immuneACCESS, this table was stored by TCRdb with only in-frame sequences that have V and J called. A share of the clones is absent; for the studies checked, an unresolved V gene accounts for under half, and the remainder has no known explanation. For this sample the table gives about 250,000 clones, of which 87% were detected only once. The ten most abundant clones make up under 4% of the sample. The source material was peripheral blood. The origin of the receptors is a man between 18 and 29 years old with active or convalescent COVID-19.

The chain has TRBV29-1 and TRBJ1-2, with D perhaps matching TRBD1 (5 bases). V lost 6 bases to trimming and J lost 2 bases, with 13 bases between them. Per the germline V gene, CDR1 is SQVTM and CDR2 is ANQGSEA. The CDR3 has 13 residues. CDR3 DNA sequence: TGCAGCGTCGACAGCGGACTAAACTATGGCTACACCTTC. Translated: CSVDSGLNYGYTF.

This chain connects TRBV7-9 to TRBJ2-5, with a weak D call TRBD2 (7 bases). Trimming shortened V by 3 bases and J by 4 bases, and 18 bases separated the two germline ends. The germline CDR1 and CDR2 sequences are SEHNR and FQNEAQ (reference sequence). The CDR3 extends over 16 amino acids. CDR3 nucleotides: TGTGCCAGCAGCTTCGAGGGGGGGACTATAGGAGAGACCCAGTACTTC. Translated, it gives CASSFEGGTIGETQYF.